This record concerns one T cell receptor beta chain sequence. The CDR3 has 16 residues. The V gene lost 0 bases and the J gene lost 3 bases, with 15 bases spanning the gap. Germline V CDR1 and CDR2: MGHRA, YSYEKL. Data came from immunoSEQ multiplex PCR; TCRdb stores just in-frame clones and leaves some out. The table lists hundreds of thousands of clones, roughly 90% of them singletons, with approximately 0.8% in the top ten. This entry belongs to a study of cytomegalovirus exposure and HLA in healthy donors. Sample: PBMCs. The rearrangement uses TRBV4-1 and TRBJ2-7; D is undetermined. This receptor was identified in a woman between 18 and 29 years old in good health and CMV-seronegative. CDR3 in DNA: TGCGCCAGCAGCCAAGACCTTACCCGTTCGAGCTACGAGCAGTACTTC. Protein sequence: CASSQDLTRSSYEQYF.